This T cell receptor (beta chain) was sequenced in a study of monozygotic twins with inflammatory bowel disease (dated by TCRdb to about 2019). Background for the entire study: The full study comprised some 30 monozygotic twin pairs: nine German pairs (four IBD-concordant, five IBD-discordant) and 19 IBD-discordant Danish pairs. The search for disease-associated traits relied mainly on comparing, within discordant pairs, IBD patients with their genetically identical healthy co-twins. Each individual had, on average, about 151 000 unique TCRalpha sequences and 181 000 unique TCRbeta sequences available for analysis.

From each donor, a roughly 2.3 ml peripheral blood sample was drawn into PAXgene tubes and stored at -80 degrees C. Total RNA was isolated from whole blood with the PAXgene blood miRNA kit on an automated QIAcube, without T cell sorting. Peripheral blood from monozygotic twin pairs concordant or discordant for inflammatory bowel disease was subjected to deep TCRalpha and TCRbeta repertoire profiling with unique molecular barcoding. Smoking habits were recorded for all twin pairs, and individuals were classified as current, former or never smokers. Study-wide conclusions, independent of this receptor: Repertoire similarity did not differ between concordant and discordant twins, possibly due to limited statistical power. The analysis was unable to tell apart different T cell subtypes. IBD patients had lower TCRbeta repertoire diversity, measured by the inverse Simpson index, than their healthy co-twins. The results gave no support for a single strong signal or clonotype linked to IBD. Compared with healthy twins, IBD patients had fewer clonotypes in common with other individuals, a difference most pronounced in patients showing signs of disease activity. Differing immunosuppressive treatments among patients may have added background noise and inter-individual variability to the repertoires.

Receptor amplification or capture employed 5' RACE. Each TCR library was prepared from around 3.5 ug of total RNA. For each sample, cDNA was synthesized in eight separate reactions using SMARTScribe reverse transcriptase. During cDNA synthesis, template switching was used to introduce unique molecular identifiers that contained a 6-nucleotide sample barcode. TCRalpha and TCRbeta cDNA was amplified by two nested PCRs of approximately 17 and 9 cycles, with bead purification after each PCR. Before amplification, the cDNA was both treated with uracil DNA-glycosylase and purified with the QIAquick PCR purification kit. The second PCR added Illumina TruSeq-compatible adapters along with sample-specific barcodes. TapeStation and Qubit were used to check library quality and concentration, and around 5.3 ng of each library was pooled. The pooled libraries were sequenced with 2 x 100 bp reads and custom sequencing primers on an Illumina HiSeq2500 single-index Rapid Run. The original pipeline was this. MiGEC version 1.2.6 was used for UMI-based consensus assembly to correct PCR and sequencing errors. MiXCR version 2.1.1 handled V(D)J alignment, clonotype assembly and CDR3 extraction. Normalisation of gene usage, clonotype sharing and MAIT/NKT TCR abundance was achieved by analysing the top 1000, 10 000 and 20 000 clonotypes per sample. Diversity was computed as the inverse Simpson index with the vegan R package after downsampling to 27 000 UMIs. Paired Mann-Whitney U tests were applied to discordant twin pairs, with Benjamini-Hochberg correction for multiple testing. One entry per CDR3 protein sequence results from the TCRdb reprocessing of the reads, with DNA left out. The V and J calls and clone size come from TCRdb's table, not from the authors' own analysis. The table for this sample shows approximately 85,000 distinct CDR3 sequences. The ten biggest clones cover 6.5% to 9% of the sample.

Regarding this clonotype: Its antigen remains unidentified.

Sample: blood. This TCR was sampled from a human donor with ulcerative colitis or Crohn's disease, or a healthy co-twin of an affected twin (not recorded which).

The CDR3 region: CASSLDPGVRGSTDTQYF. This sequence uses TRBV11-2 and TRBJ2-3; TCRdb's D call of TRBD1 is untestable without DNA. The germline V gene encodes CDR1 SGHAT and CDR2 FQNNGV. Counted from cysteine to phenylalanine, this CDR3 has 18 amino acids. This entry has no DNA.